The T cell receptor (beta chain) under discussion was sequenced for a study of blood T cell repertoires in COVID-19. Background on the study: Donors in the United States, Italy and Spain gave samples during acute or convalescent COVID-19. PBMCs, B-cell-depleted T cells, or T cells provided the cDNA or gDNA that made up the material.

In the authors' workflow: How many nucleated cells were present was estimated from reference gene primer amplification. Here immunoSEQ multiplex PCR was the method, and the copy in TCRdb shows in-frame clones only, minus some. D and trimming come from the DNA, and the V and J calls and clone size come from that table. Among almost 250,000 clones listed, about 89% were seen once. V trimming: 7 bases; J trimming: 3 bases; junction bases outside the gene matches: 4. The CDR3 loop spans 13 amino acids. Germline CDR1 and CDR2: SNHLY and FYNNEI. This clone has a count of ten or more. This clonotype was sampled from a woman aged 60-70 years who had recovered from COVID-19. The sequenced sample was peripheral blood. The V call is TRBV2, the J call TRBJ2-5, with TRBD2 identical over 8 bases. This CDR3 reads CASTSGGEETQYF. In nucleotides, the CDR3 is TGTGCCAGCACTTCGGGAGGGGAAGAGACCCAGTACTTC.